Below are 17 T cell receptor beta chains sequenced from a single sample in a study of shared clonotypes between healthy human individuals. It was CD45RO-negative cells, positively selected for CCR7, that made up naive CD8 cells, with terminally differentiated effector memory CD45RA+ cells excluded. Using immunoSEQ multiplex PCR, the repertoire was profiled, and TCRdb retains in-frame clones only, with some absent. The sample carries about 580,000 clones, 98% recorded once. Sequencing was done on a sample of naive CD8+ T cells sorted from blood. The receptors were sampled from a man younger than 40 in good health.

This rearrangement joins TRBV5-1 to TRBJ2-5; D tentatively reads TRBD1 or TRBD2 (5 bases each). This CDR3 contains 15 residues. V lost 0 bases and J lost 4, with 13 bases in between. Germline-derived CDR1 and CDR2 are SGHRS and YFSETQ. CDR3 loop: CASSLAISGPETQYF. DNA for the CDR3: TGCGCCAGCAGCTTGGCCATTTCGGGGCCAGAGACCCAGTACTTC.

The V call is TRBV28, the J call TRBJ2-3; the D gene could be TRBD1 or TRBD2 (5 bases each). From germline, CDR1 is MDHEN and CDR2 SYDVKM. V lost 8 bases and J lost 4, with 10 bases in between. There are 12 residues in the CDR3. For the CDR3, the DNA is TGTGCCAGCCAGTGGGGGTCAGATACGCAGTATTTT. Translating it yields CASQWGSDTQYF. The variable domain in full, with the rest retrieved from reference TRBV28 and TRBJ2-3, is DVKVTQSSRYLVKRTGEKVFLECVQDMDHENMFWYRQDPGLGLRLIYFSYDVKMKEKGDIPEGYSVSREKKERFSLILESASTNQTSMYLCASQWGSDTQYFGPGTRLTVL.

The chain couples TRBV7-9 to TRBJ2-2; 14 bases agree with TRBD2. With 5 bases clipped from V and 7 bases from J, the junction kept 12 bases outside the gene matches. CDR1 SEHNR and CDR2 FQNEAQ come from the germline V gene (reference sequence). The CDR3 runs to 18 residues. The CDR3 reads CASSPGLAGGGGDGELFF. As DNA, the CDR3 is TGTGCCAGCAGCCCTGGACTAGCGGGAGGCGGTGGTGACGGGGAGCTGTTTTTT.

This chain links TRBV4-2 with TRBJ2-7, with D maybe TRBD2 (6 bases). V was shortened by 0 bases and J by 0 bases, with 12 bases between the two germline ends. Per the germline V gene, CDR1 is LGHNA and CDR2 is YNFKEQ. The CDR3 runs 16 residues. Here the CDR3 reads CASSQERDSSSYEQYF. The DNA of the CDR3 is TGTGCCAGCAGCCAAGAACGGGACTCCAGCTCCTACGAGCAGTACTTC.

The rearrangement links TRBV27 to TRBJ2-1; 8 bases fit TRBD2. The CDR3 totals 15 residues. Germline V CDR1 and CDR2: MNHEY, SMNVEV (reference sequence). V lost 0 bases to trimming and J lost 7 bases; unmatched junction nucleotides: 5. In DNA form, the CDR3 reads TGTGCCAGCAGTTTATCAGCGGGAGTAGGTAATGAGCAGTTCTTC. This codes for CASSLSAGVGNEQFF.

The chain employs TRBV7-2 and TRBJ2-2; 8 nucleotides agree with TRBD1. Trimming cost V 6 bases and J 5 bases; bases outside gene matches: 11. The CDR3 length is 16 residues. Per the germline V gene, CDR1 is SGHTA and CDR2 is FQGNSA. The CDR3 sequence is CASRRPGTGETGELFF. The CDR3 DNA follows: TGTGCCAGCAGGCGACCCGGGACAGGAGAAACCGGGGAGCTGTTTTTT.

Concerning this clone itself: Mismatch with germline at one junction end may stem from a read error. The V call is TRBV4-1, the J call TRBJ2-2, with 14 positions matching TRBD2. The CDR3 is made up of 20 amino acids. Germline lookup yields CDR1 MGHRA and CDR2 YSYEKL. The CDR3 sequence is CASTQRGGLAGDLNTGELFF. In DNA, the CDR3 is TGCGCCAGCACCCAAAGAGGGGGACTAGCGGGAGATTTGAACACCGGGGAGCTGTTTTTT.

The CDR3, as DNA: TGTGCCAGCAGTTTATCACGGACTAGCGGACGCGTCGAGCAGTACTTC. This gives the protein CASSLSRTSGRVEQYF. This chain links TRBV27 with TRBJ2-7; TRBD2 matches 10 bases. The CDR3 length is 16 residues. V shed 0 bases and J 6 bases; nucleotides not matched to a gene: 8. The germline V gene encodes CDR1 MNHEY and CDR2 SMNVEV (reference sequence).

This chain joins TRBV19 and TRBJ2-3; 7 bases line up with TRBD1. This CDR3 has 14 amino acids. Germline CDR1 LNHDA, CDR2 SQIVND (reference sequence). V shed 6 bases and J 2 bases; nucleotides not matched to a gene: 5. CDR3 region: CASSWDSYTDTQYF. The CDR3 DNA reads TGTGCCAGTAGCTGGGACAGCTACACAGATACGCAGTATTTT. The variable domain in full, completed from reference TRBV19 and TRBJ2-3, reads DGGITQSPKYLFRKEGQNVTLSCEQNLNHDAMYWYRQDPGQGLRLIYYSQIVNDFQKGDIAEGYSVSREKKESFPLTVTSAQKNPTAFYLCASSWDSYTDTQYFGPGTRLTVL.

The J gene is TRBJ2-7, the V gene TRBV5-1; 8 bases are a match to TRBD1. CDR3 size: 15 residues. V gave up 1 base and J gave up 7 bases; unmatched junction bases: 10. CDR1 is SGHRS and CDR2 is YFSETQ in the germline V gene. CDR3 loop: CASSLPGQAAGEQYF. CDR3 in DNA: TGCGCCAGCAGCTTGCCGGGACAGGCGGCGGGAGAGCAGTACTTC.

This chain links TRBV5-4 with TRBJ2-7; D remains ambiguous. This CDR3 has 15 residues. Between the trimmed V and J ends, which lost 2 bases and 0 bases, there was a span of 12 bases. Per germline, CDR1 SGHNT and CDR2 YYREEE (reference sequence). The CDR3 sequence is CASSFMGSSSYEQYF. The CDR3 DNA is TGTGCCAGCAGCTTTATGGGTAGTAGCTCCTACGAGCAGTACTTC.

This chain joins TRBV6-5 and TRBJ1-2, with TRBD1 matching 7 bases. V shed 6 bases and J 0 bases; nucleotides not matched to a gene: 4. The CDR3 extends over 14 amino acids. The germline CDR1 and CDR2 sequences are MNHEY and SVGAGI. The CDR3 coding sequence is TGTGCCAGCAGCTCCGGGACAGCTAACTATGGCTACACCTTC. It encodes CASSSGTANYGYTF.

The DNA of the CDR3 is TGTGCCAGCAGCTCAACAGGGGGCTTCTCCTACGAGCAGTACTTC. It is translated as CASSSTGGFSYEQYF. V is TRBV7-2 and J is TRBJ2-7; TRBD1 aligns across 9 bases. Germline loops: CDR1 SGHTA, CDR2 FQGNSA. The CDR3 is 15 residues long. After removal of 4 bases from V and 0 bases from J, the junction contained 4 bases not matched to a gene.

The chain links TRBV11-2 to TRBJ1-5, with TRBD1 matching 8 bases. V lost 0 bases, J lost 3 bases, and 7 bases stayed unmatched. CDR3 length: 17 residues. The V gene's germline CDR1 is SGHAT and CDR2 FQNNGV. CDR3 DNA: TGTGCCAGCAGCTTAGACAGGACAGGGACAAACAATCAGCCCCAGCATTTT. Translated, it gives CASSLDRTGTNNQPQHF.

The J gene is TRBJ1-4, the V gene TRBV7-9; D unresolved. The CDR3 totals 13 residues. CDR1 and CDR2 from the germline V gene are SEHNR and FQNEAQ (reference sequence). V was cut by 5 bases and J by 6 bases, with 10 bases left in between. CDR3: CASSPRGDEKLFF. As DNA, the CDR3 is TGTGCCAGCAGCCCGCGGGGAGATGAAAAACTGTTTTTT.

The V call is TRBV6-5, the J call TRBJ2-2; perhaps TRBD1 as D (5 bases). Trimming left V 3 bases short and J 1 base short, with 12 bases between. This CDR3 is built from 16 residues. Germline loops: CDR1 MNHEY, CDR2 SVGAGI. The CDR3 sequence is CASSYAITGNTGELFF. In DNA form, the CDR3 reads TGTGCCAGCAGTTATGCGATTACAGGGAACACCGGGGAGCTGTTTTTT.

The chain joins TRBV11-2 to TRBJ2-1, with 11 bases that match TRBD2. The CDR3 runs 15 residues. The V and J ends lost 5 bases and 3 bases, in that order; junction bases with no gene match: 3. Germline V gene lookup returns CDR1 SGHAT and CDR2 FQNNGV. CDR3 sequence: CASSQLAGVYNEQFF. The CDR3 DNA reads as TGTGCCAGCAGCCAACTAGCGGGAGTCTACAATGAGCAGTTCTTC.